The present T cell receptor beta chain was sequenced within a study of regulatory T cells in long-lasting Graves disease. The study, taken as a whole, reports: With a small sample size, accuracy may have been reduced. The persistent group shared 2,700 or so public clonotypes, more than the roughly 990 shared by new patients. Persistent disease preferred TRBV28, TRBJ1-2 and TRBJ2-5.

Stated time point: persistent/refractory GD, antithyroid drugs over 5 years with positive TRAb. The TCR library was made from RNA that had been extracted from PBMCs in TRIzol. Arm-PCR of CDR3 regions and iRepertoire HTBI primers were used to build TCR beta libraries. In the source study's methods: Analysis of the samples identified around 64 TRBV and 14 TRBJ segments. MiXCR, applied by TCRdb to the multiplex PCR reads, yields one record per CDR3 protein. TCRdb, not the authors, supplied the V and J calls. The table shows a few hundred thousand distinct CDR3 sequences, with roughly a quarter occurring only once. Note on this clonotype: Its target is not known. One end of the junction varies from germline; a read error may be responsible.

The CDR3 length is 18 residues. Looked up from germline, CDR1 is SNHLY and CDR2 is FYNNEI. Sequencing used peripheral blood mononuclear cells (PBMCs), obtained when the disease was refractory, from a patient treated with antithyroid drugs. The chain has TRBV2 and TRBJ2-3, with 11 bases lining up with TRBD2. This clonotype was obtained from a female donor with Graves disease. CDR3 nucleotides: TGTGCCAGCAGTGAAGCAGTAGGACTAGCGGGTTTCACACATACGCAGTATTTT. Its protein product is CASSEAVGLAGFTHTQYF.